The clone carrying this TCR beta chain was counted ten times or more. Antigen unknown. This record belongs to a study of T cell repertoires in cytomegalovirus infection. Study information: Based on public TCR beta signatures, there were indications of CMV infection and of a matching HLA type.

A single record per CDR3 protein comes from TCRdb applying MiXCR to the reads. Of approximately 500,000 distinct CDR3 sequences in the sample, approximately 16% were seen once. Study-wide points: Dominant in the ex vivo response were TCR beta clonotypes restricted by HLA-C and specific for CMV. Pooled public TCR beta family frequency picked out CMV carriers with the relevant HLA.

Germline loops: CDR1 SGHVS, CDR2 FQNEAQ. The V end lost 1 base, the J end lost 7 bases, and 8 bases lay between the germline ends. The CDR3 has 13 amino acids. Sequenced material: CD8+ T cells from PBMCs. The chain is built from TRBV7-8 and TRBJ1-5; D is uncertain. The receptor's source is a human donor in good health (CMV status not recorded). Some clones in this sample may be carry-over from other donors' samples. This CDR3 reads CASSLGQGQPQHF. CDR3 in DNA: TGTGCCAGCAGCTTAGGTCAAGGCCAGCCCCAGCATTTT.